This T cell receptor (beta chain) is from a study of blood T cell repertoires in COVID-19. Study in general: Nucleic acid was either cDNA or gDNA, and it came from T cells, B-cell-depleted T cells, or PBMCs.

V shed 3 bases and J shed 8 bases, with 14 bases lying between them. Germline-derived CDR1 and CDR2 are SGHTA and FQGNSA. The CDR3 has 14 amino acids. Repertoires were generated with immunoSEQ multiplex PCR, while TCRdb's copy carries only in-frame clones and drops some. The sample holds about 280,000 clones, 85% seen once. This clone was observed once. Material: peripheral blood. This rearrangement joins TRBV7-2 to TRBJ1-5; possibly TRBD1 for D (5 bases). The TCR comes from a human donor in a cohort sampled during active COVID-19. The CDR3 region is CASSFGGVREPQHF. DNA for the CDR3: TGTGCCAGCAGCTTTGGGGGGGTAAGGGAGCCCCAGCATTTT. Drawing the rest from reference TRBV7-2 and TRBJ1-5, the complete variable domain is GAGVSQSPSNKVTEKGKDVELRCDPISGHTALYWYRQSLGQGLEFLIYFQGNSAPDKSGLPSDRFSAERTGGSVSTLTIQRTQQEDSAVYLCASSFGGVREPQHFGDGTRLSIL.